This T cell receptor beta chain emerged from a study of cytomegalovirus exposure and HLA in healthy donors. V was shortened by 3 bases and J by 7 bases, with 16 bases between the two germline ends. Per germline, CDR1 LNHDA and CDR2 SQIVND (reference sequence). The CDR3 spans 15 residues. For this clone: Its cognate antigen is unknown.

Primers: 60 Vbeta forward and 13 Jbeta reverse. Sequencing used immunoSEQ multiplex PCR; TCRdb keeps in-frame clones, though not all of them. The table lists tens of thousands of clones, roughly 64% of them singletons. Notes on the study in general: A link between a missense DCLRE1C variant and TCR beta V- and J-gene trimming emerged from a later analysis. Among TCR beta chains, those listed as cytomegalovirus-associated numbered approximately 150.

The chain uses TRBV19 and TRBJ1-5; possibly TRBD1 for D (6 bases). This receptor was taken from a man aged 30-40 years in good health and CMV-seropositive. The sequenced material came from PBMCs. CDR3 DNA sequence: TGTGCCAGTAGTATTAAAGTACAGGGCTTCCAGCCCCAGCATTTT. Translation gives CASSIKVQGFQPQHF.